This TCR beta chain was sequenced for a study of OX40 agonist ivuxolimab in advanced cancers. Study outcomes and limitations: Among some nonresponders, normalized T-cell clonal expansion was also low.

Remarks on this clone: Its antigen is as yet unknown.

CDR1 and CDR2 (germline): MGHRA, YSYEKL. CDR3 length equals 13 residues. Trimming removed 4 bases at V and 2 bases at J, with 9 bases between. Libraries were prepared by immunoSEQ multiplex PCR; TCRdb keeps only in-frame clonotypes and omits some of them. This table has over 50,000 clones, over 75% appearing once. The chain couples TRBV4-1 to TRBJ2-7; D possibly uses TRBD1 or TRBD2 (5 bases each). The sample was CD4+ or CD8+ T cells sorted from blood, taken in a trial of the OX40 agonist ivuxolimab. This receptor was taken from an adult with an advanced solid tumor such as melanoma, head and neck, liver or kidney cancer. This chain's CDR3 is CASSPGTTYEQYF. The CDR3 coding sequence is TGCGCCAGCAGCCCCGGGACGACCTACGAGCAGTACTTC.